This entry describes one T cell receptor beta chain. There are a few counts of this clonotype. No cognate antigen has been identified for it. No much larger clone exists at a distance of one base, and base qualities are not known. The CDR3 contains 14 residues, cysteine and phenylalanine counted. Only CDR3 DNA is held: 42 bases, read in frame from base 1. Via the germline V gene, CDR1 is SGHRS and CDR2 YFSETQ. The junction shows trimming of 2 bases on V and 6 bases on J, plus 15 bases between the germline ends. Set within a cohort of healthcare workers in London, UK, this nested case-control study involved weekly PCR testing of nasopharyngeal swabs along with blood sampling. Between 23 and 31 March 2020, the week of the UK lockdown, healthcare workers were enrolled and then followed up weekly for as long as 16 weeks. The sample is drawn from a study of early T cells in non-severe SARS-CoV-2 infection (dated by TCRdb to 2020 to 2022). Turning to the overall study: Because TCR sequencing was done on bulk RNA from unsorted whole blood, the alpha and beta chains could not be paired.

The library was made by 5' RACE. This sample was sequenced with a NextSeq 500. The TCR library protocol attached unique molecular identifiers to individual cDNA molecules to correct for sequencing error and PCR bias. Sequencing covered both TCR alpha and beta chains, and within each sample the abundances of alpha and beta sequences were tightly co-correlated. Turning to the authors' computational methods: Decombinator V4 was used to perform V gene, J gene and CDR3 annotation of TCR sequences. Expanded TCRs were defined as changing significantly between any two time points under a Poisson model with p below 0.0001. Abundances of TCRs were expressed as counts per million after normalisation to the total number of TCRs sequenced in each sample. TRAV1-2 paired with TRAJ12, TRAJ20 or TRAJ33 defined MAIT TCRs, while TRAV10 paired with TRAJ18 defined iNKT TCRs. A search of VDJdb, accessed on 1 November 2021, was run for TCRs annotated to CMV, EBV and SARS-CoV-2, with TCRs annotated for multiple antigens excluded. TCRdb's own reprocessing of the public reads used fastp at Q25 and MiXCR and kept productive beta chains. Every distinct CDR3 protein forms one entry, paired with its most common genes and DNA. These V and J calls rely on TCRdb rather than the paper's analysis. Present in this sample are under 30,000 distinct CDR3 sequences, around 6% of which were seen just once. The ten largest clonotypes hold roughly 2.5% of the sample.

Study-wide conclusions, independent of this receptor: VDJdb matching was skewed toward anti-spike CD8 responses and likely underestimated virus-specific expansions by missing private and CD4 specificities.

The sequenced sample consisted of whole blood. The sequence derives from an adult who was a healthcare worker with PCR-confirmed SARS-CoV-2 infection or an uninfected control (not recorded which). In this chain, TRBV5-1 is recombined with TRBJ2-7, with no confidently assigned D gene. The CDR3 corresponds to CASSFTGSELEQYF. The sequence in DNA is TGCGCCAGCAGCTTCACGGGCAGCGAACTCGAGCAGTACTTC.